The T cell receptor beta chain under discussion was sequenced for a study of T cell responses to AZD1222 COVID-19 vaccine. Clones were sequenced by immunoSEQ multiplex PCR, and TCRdb holds only the in-frame ones, with some missing. The sample has 140,000 or so clones; around 89% are singletons. Trimming took off 6 bases at V and 1 base at J, with 18 bases between the two ends. The CDR3 loop spans 15 amino acids. Germline assignment: CDR1 SQVTM and CDR2 ANQGSEA. Broader study findings: Donors were mostly white British, more females; clonal diversity possibly underestimated. Spike as a whole was targeted by vaccine-associated CD4 TCRs, dominant at 160-218 and 743-854. Sampled repertoires all dated from after the peak T cell response.

Worth noting for this clone: The antigen remains undetermined.

This TCR came from an adult in good health. The source was peripheral blood, collected on day 0 of AZD1222 vaccination. This chain uses TRBV29-1 with TRBJ1-1; D is possibly TRBD1 (6 bases). CDR3 nucleotides: TGCAGCGTCGCGATGGGGGGGGCGTCGAACACTGAAGCTTTCTTT. It is translated as CSVAMGGASNTEAFF.